Shown below are 20 T cell receptor beta chains from a single sample sequenced in a study of blood T cell repertoires in COVID-19. Here immunoSEQ multiplex PCR was the method, and the copy in TCRdb shows in-frame clones only, minus some. Here the sample spans 350,000 to 450,000 clones, more than 75% being singletons. The sample taken for sequencing was PBMCs or T cells enriched from blood (not recorded which). These receptors originate from a man aged 35-49 years in a cohort exposed to, infected with or recovered from COVID-19 (not recorded which).

The rearrangement uses TRBV5-1 and TRBJ1-4; tentative D call: TRBD1 (5 bases). V lost 4 bases, J lost 3 bases, and 10 bases lay in between. This CDR3 contains 14 residues. The germline CDR1 and CDR2 sequences are SGHRS and YFSETQ. The CDR3 coding sequence is TGCGCCAGCAGCCGTGGACAAGCTAATGAAAAACTGTTTTTT. This translates into CASSRGQANEKLFF.

The V call is TRBV30, the J call TRBJ2-1, with a weak D call TRBD2 (6 bases). The CDR3 runs 13 residues. The germline CDR1 and CDR2 sequences are GTSNPN and SVGIG (reference sequence). The V end was cut by 4 bases, the J end by 2 bases, with 9 bases between. CDR3 sequence reads: CAWTRGPYNEQFF. The DNA of the CDR3 is TGTGCCTGGACGCGGGGCCCCTACAATGAGCAGTTCTTC.

The J gene is TRBJ2-5, the V gene TRBV3-1 (or the pseudogene TRBV3-2); D not resolved. Germline assignment: CDR1 LGHDT and CDR2 YNNKEL (reference sequence). V lost 1 base, J lost 0 bases, and 18 bases lay in between. This CDR3 has 18 residues. The DNA for the CDR3 is TGTGCCAGCAGCCAAGTGGTAACAGCTACTCATTACCAAGAGACCCAGTACTTC. Translation: CASSQVVTATHYQETQYF.

The chain carries TRBV11-3 and TRBJ2-1; 9 bases match TRBD2. V lost 5 bases and J lost 3; bases outside the gene matches: 2. This CDR3 has 14 amino acids. CDR1 SGHNT and CDR2 YENEEA come from the germline V gene. The CDR3 nucleotides are TGTGCCAGCAGCAAGCGGGAGGACTACAATGAGCAGTTCTTC. Translation gives CASSKREDYNEQFF.

The rearrangement links TRBV5-4 to TRBJ2-7, with a possible D match to TRBD2 (5 bases). The CDR3 is 14 residues long. Germline CDR1 SGHNT, CDR2 YYREEE (reference sequence). V shed 1 base and J shed 2 bases, with 10 bases lying between them. CDR3 coding DNA: TGTGCCAGCAGCTTGAAATCTAGCCCCTACGAGCAGTACTTC. It encodes CASSLKSSPYEQYF.

V gene TRBV7-9 combines with J gene TRBJ1-2; 9 bases line up with TRBD1. Germline CDR1 reads SEHNR; CDR2 reads FQNEAQ (reference sequence). The CDR3 length is 16 residues. V dropped 4 bases and J dropped 5; count of bases not matched to a gene: 11. The DNA for the CDR3 is TGTGCCAGCAGCTCAAGGAACCGGGACAGGGAGTATGGCTACACCTTC. It encodes CASSSRNRDREYGYTF.

The chain links TRBV20-1 to TRBJ2-7, with 8 bases identical to TRBD2. The CDR3 loop spans 14 amino acids. J lost 5 bases, V lost 3 bases, and 9 bases had no gene match. Germline V gene sequence: CDR1 DFQATT, CDR2 SNEGSKA (reference sequence). In DNA, the CDR3 is TGCAGTGCTAGTTCCCCCGGGGGGGTCCACGAGCAGTACTTC. Amino acids: CSASSPGGVHEQYF.

A note on this clone: A single base separates this from a much larger clone, so it may be a read error. Other DNA variants within this sample encode the same CDR3. The rearrangement links TRBV11-2 to TRBJ2-1, with 8 bases that match TRBD2. The V gene's germline CDR1 is SGHAT and CDR2 FQNNGV. CDR3 length equals 19 residues. The J segment lost 2 bases and the V segment lost 1 base, leaving 13 bases of the junction unmatched. The CDR3 sequence: CASSLVGTSGRRTYNEQFF. The DNA for the CDR3 is TGTGCCAGCAGCTTAGTCGGGACTAGTGGGAGGAGGACCTACAATGAGCAGTTCTTC.

The sample holds one count of this clone. This chain connects TRBV7-9 to TRBJ2-1, with 11 bases lining up with TRBD2. CDR1 is SEHNR, CDR2 FQNEAQ, per germline (reference sequence). Trimming at V came to 1 base and at J to 10 bases, leaving 9 bases not matched to a gene. The CDR3 contains 16 residues. The chain's CDR3 is CASSLGLAGGQREQFF. The DNA for the CDR3 is TGTGCCAGCAGCTTAGGGCTAGCGGGAGGCCAGCGGGAGCAGTTCTTC.

This chain links TRBV28 with TRBJ1-1; no reliable D call. Deletions cut 3 bases from V and 3 bases from J, with 14 bases between. The CDR3 is made up of 15 amino acids. Germline V gene sequence: CDR1 MDHEN, CDR2 SYDVKM. The CDR3 sequence is CASSFTGFGDTEAFF. CDR3 nucleotide sequence: TGTGCCAGCAGTTTTACGGGGTTCGGCGACACTGAAGCTTTCTTT.

The genes are TRBV5-1 and TRBJ2-5; 9 bases match TRBD1. The CDR3 consists of 15 residues. Germline V gene sequence: CDR1 SGHRS, CDR2 YFSETQ. V lost 1 base and J lost 5; bases outside the gene matches: 6. CDR3 nucleotides: TGCGCCAGCAGCTTGACTACAGGGGGCGCGGAGACCCAGTACTTC. Protein sequence: CASSLTTGGAETQYF.

V is TRBV7-9 and J is TRBJ1-1, with a tentative D call TRBD1 (5 bases). Germline lookup yields CDR1 SEHNR and CDR2 FQNEAQ (reference sequence). The ends were cut back, 1 base at V and 4 bases at J, with 13 bases in the middle. The CDR3 has 15 residues. In DNA, the CDR3 is TGTGCCAGCAGCTTAGTTGCAGGGAGGCTCACTGAAGCTTTCTTT. This translates into CASSLVAGRLTEAFF.

This clone has at least ten counts. The rearrangement uses TRBV3-1 (or the pseudogene TRBV3-2) and TRBJ2-1; 8 nucleotides line up with TRBD2. The CDR3 consists of 16 residues. V gave up 0 bases and J gave up 8 bases; unmatched junction bases: 9. The germline CDR1 and CDR2 sequences are LGHDT and YNNKEL (reference sequence). The CDR3 coding sequence is TGTGCCAGCAGCCAAGAGACTAGCGTACTCGGGGATGAGCAGTTCTTC. The encoded protein is CASSQETSVLGDEQFF.

Only a few counts were recorded for this clone. V gene TRBV5-5 combines with J gene TRBJ1-2; tentative D call: TRBD1 (6 bases). The CDR3 has 13 residues. Per germline, CDR1 SGHKS and CDR2 YYEKEE (reference sequence). V gave up 0 bases and J gave up 7 bases, with 10 bases separating them. The CDR3 DNA reads TGTGCCAGCAGCTTGGGGGTACAGGGTGGCTACACCTTC. Encoded protein: CASSLGVQGGYTF.

The rearrangement joins TRBV28 to TRBJ1-1; TRBD1 might be the D (5 bases). V lost 8 bases and J lost 0, with 13 bases in between. The CDR3 has 14 residues. Germline V gives CDR1 MDHEN, CDR2 SYDVKM. CDR3 DNA sequence: TGTGCCAGCGGGGCAGGGAACCTGAACACTGAAGCTTTCTTT. This sequence encodes CASGAGNLNTEAFF.

V gene TRBV6-1 combines with J gene TRBJ1-2; D might be TRBD1 (6 bases). Trimming took 6 bases from V and 8 from J, leaving 25 bases between them. The CDR3 is made up of 16 amino acids. Per germline, CDR1 MNHNS and CDR2 SASEGT. The CDR3 spells CASREFGAGVMAGYTF. As DNA, the CDR3 is TGTGCCAGCAGGGAATTTGGAGCAGGGGTGATGGCGGGCTACACCTTC.

The chain links TRBV6-5 to TRBJ1-2; TRBD1 agrees at 12 bases. Germline V gene sequence: CDR1 MNHEY, CDR2 SVGAGI. Trimming cost V 6 bases and J 7 bases; bases outside gene matches: 9. The CDR3 has 15 residues. CDR3: CASRPPGQGASGYTF. CDR3 DNA: TGTGCCAGCAGGCCCCCGGGACAGGGGGCGAGTGGCTACACCTTC.

This chain joins TRBV28 and TRBJ2-7; 10 bases agree with TRBD1. The CDR3 spans 14 residues. The V segment lost 2 bases and the J segment 7 bases; nucleotides outside the gene matches: 5. Per germline, CDR1 MDHEN and CDR2 SYDVKM. The CDR3 sequence: CASSLPGTGVEQYF. Written as DNA, the CDR3 is TGTGCCAGCAGTTTACCCGGGACAGGGGTTGAGCAGTACTTC.

The V call is TRBV2, the J call TRBJ1-1, with 9 positions matching TRBD1. CDR1 is SNHLY, CDR2 FYNNEI, per germline. J lost 10 bases, V lost 7 bases, and 4 bases had no gene match. The CDR3 contains 11 residues. The CDR3 nucleotides read TGTGCCAGCACCTCGGACAGGGGAGCTTTCTTT. This translates into CASTSDRGAFF.

V and J are TRBV27 and TRBJ1-1, with TRBD1 matching over 7 bases. The CDR3 has 16 residues. V gave up 4 bases and J gave up 1 base; unmatched junction bases: 9. Germline V gene data show CDR1 as MNHEY and CDR2 as SMNVEV (reference sequence). CDR3 in DNA: TGTGCCAGCAGTTCTTGGGGGAGGACAGGGAACACTGAAGCTTTCTTT. It encodes CASSSWGRTGNTEAFF.